One and the same sample provided the 26 T cell receptor beta chains below, sequenced in a study of shared clonotypes between healthy human individuals. Measured with immunoSEQ multiplex PCR; TCRdb has only the in-frame clones, and not every one. Of under 2.5 million clones detected, around 90% appear once; the ten largest clones hold approximately 0.4%. What was sequenced was naive CD4+ T cells from PBMCs. Subset here: CD45RA+ positively selected. The receptors come from a young man in good health. Some clones in this sample may be carry-over from other donors' samples.

The chain is built from TRBV7-9 and TRBJ2-1; 8 positions match TRBD2. This CDR3 has 16 residues. The germline V gene encodes CDR1 SEHNR and CDR2 FQNEAQ (reference sequence). J gave up 9 bases and V 8 bases, and 18 bases lay outside the gene matches. CDR3 DNA: TGTGCCAGCTTTTACAGGAAGAGCGGGAGCAGGGCTGAGCAGTTCTTC. It specifies CASFYRKSGSRAEQFF.

The chain has TRBV11-2 and TRBJ2-2; 10 bases line up with TRBD2. This CDR3 comprises 17 residues. CDR1 and CDR2 from the germline V gene are SGHAT and FQNNGV. The V and J ends lost 4 bases and 2 bases, in that order; junction bases with no gene match: 7. CDR3 nucleotide sequence: TGTGCCAGCAGCTATATACTAGCGGGACCTAACACCGGGGAGCTGTTTTTT. Protein sequence: CASSYILAGPNTGELFF.

The DNA of the CDR3 is TGTGCCAGCAGCCAGCTGGGCCTCAAGGAGCCCCAGCATTTT. Translation gives CASSQLGLKEPQHF. The genes are TRBV5-6 and TRBJ1-5; D ambiguous. The CDR3 contains 14 residues. Germline CDR1 and CDR2: SGHDT and YYEEEE. Trimming removed 4 bases from V and 8 bases from J, with 16 bases in between.

The chain employs TRBV6-1 and TRBJ1-5; tentative D call: TRBD1 (6 bases). Germline values: CDR1 MNHNS, CDR2 SASEGT. The CDR3 sequence is 14 residues long. V lost 4 bases to trimming and J lost 5 bases, with 12 bases between them. The CDR3, as DNA: TGTGCCAGCAGTGCGGGGGCTGTAGATCAGCCCCAGCATTTT. Translating gives CASSAGAVDQPQHF.

The chain couples TRBV7-7 to TRBJ1-4, with D perhaps matching TRBD1 (5 bases). The V gene's germline CDR1 is SSHAT and CDR2 FNYEAQ (reference sequence). The length of the CDR3 is 20 residues. The V end lost 1 base, the J end lost 0 bases, and 21 bases lay between the germline ends. The CDR3, as DNA: TGTGCCAGCAGCTTAGGATCCGGGGCTTCCGGAATAGCAACTAATGAAAAACTGTTTTTT. Translating gives CASSLGSGASGIATNEKLFF. Full variable domain (remainder filled in from reference TRBV7-7 and TRBJ1-4): GAGVSQSPRYKVTKRGQDVTLRCDPISSHATLYWYQQALGQGPEFLTYFNYEAQPDKSGLPSDRFSAERPEGSISTLTIQRTEQRDSAMYRCASSLGSGASGIATNEKLFFGSGTQLSVL.

This clone was seen a single time. The chain uses TRBV5-1 and TRBJ2-3; 7 bases line up with TRBD2. This CDR3 spans 16 amino acids. V was pared by 2 bases and J by 0 bases, with 6 bases of the junction left unmatched. CDR1 SGHRS and CDR2 YFSETQ come from the germline V gene. The CDR3 nucleotides read TGCGCCAGCAGCTTCTCACTAGCGCTAAGCACAGATACGCAGTATTTT. This gives the protein CASSFSLALSTDTQYF.

The rearrangement joins TRBV21-1 to TRBJ1-5; the table's D call of TRBD1 was not tested on the DNA. TRBV21-1 is noted as a pseudogene. The CDR3 is 19 amino acids. The CDR3 spells CASSKAKRDRVDFDQPQHF. CDR3 DNA sequence: TGTGCCAGCAGCAAAGCAAAGAGAGACAGGGTGGATTTCGATCAGCCCCAGCATTTT.

The chain links TRBV11-2 to TRBJ2-6, with TRBD1 identical over 12 bases. After removal of 9 bases from V and 3 bases from J, the junction contained 6 bases not matched to a gene. CDR3 length: 16 residues. The V gene's germline CDR1 is SGHAT and CDR2 FQNNGV. The CDR3: CARGDRGRFGANVLTF. CDR3 in DNA: TGTGCCAGGGGGGACAGGGGGCGTTTTGGGGCCAACGTCCTGACTTTC.

This chain uses TRBV7-9 with TRBJ2-1, with D possibly called TRBD1 or TRBD2 (5 bases each). This CDR3 region has 15 residues. From germline, CDR1 is SEHNR and CDR2 FQNEAQ (reference sequence). V shed 7 bases and J shed 6 bases, with 19 bases lying between them. This chain's CDR3 is CASNQPGIRGNEQFF. Written as DNA, the CDR3 is TGTGCCAGCAACCAGCCGGGAATTAGGGGCAATGAGCAGTTCTTC.

The chain links TRBV6-1 to TRBJ1-1; possibly TRBD1 for D (5 bases). The CDR3 consists of 14 residues. Trimming removed 7 bases at V and 4 bases at J, with 16 bases between. The germline V gene has CDR1 MNHNS and CDR2 SASEGT. The CDR3 sequence is CASTLERGGTEAFF. The CDR3 DNA sequence: TGTGCCAGCACCCTGGAGAGGGGAGGCACTGAAGCTTTCTTT.

This clone came up once. The genes are TRBV19 and TRBJ2-1; 12 bases agree with TRBD2. Germline CDR1 and CDR2: LNHDA and SQIVND (reference sequence). The CDR3 covers 17 residues. The V and J ends lost 5 bases and 1 base, in that order; junction bases with no gene match: 6. For the CDR3, the DNA is TGTGCCAGTAGTGGGACCGGGACTAGCGGGTCCTACAATGAGCAGTTCTTC. Encoded protein: CASSGTGTSGSYNEQFF.

This sequence joins TRBV28 and TRBJ2-1, with TRBD1 as a possible D gene (6 bases). The germline V and J ends were trimmed by 6 bases and 15 bases, with 21 bases remaining between them. The length of the CDR3 is 13 residues. Germline CDR1 MDHEN, CDR2 SYDVKM. CDR3 in DNA: TGTGCCAGCAGCCCGCCAGGGGTGAGAATTAGGTTCTTC. This encodes CASSPPGVRIRFF.

The V call is TRBV5-1, the J call TRBJ1-1; D might be TRBD1 (5 bases). The CDR3 is 16 amino acids. Trimming stripped 4 bases from V and 5 bases from J, with 21 bases between. Germline V gene lookup returns CDR1 SGHRS and CDR2 YFSETQ. CDR3 residues: CASSLMGGLSNTEAFF. Written as DNA, the CDR3 is TGCGCCAGCAGCCTAATGGGGGGTCTTTCGAATACTGAAGCTTTCTTT.

In DNA form, the CDR3 reads TGCGCCAGCAGCCAAGTTGCGGGTCAGGCTGGGCAGTTCTTC. Translating gives CASSQVAGQAGQFF. The rearrangement uses TRBV4-3 and TRBJ2-1; weak D call: TRBD2 (5 bases). Germline V gene sequence: CDR1 LGHNA, CDR2 YSLEER. This CDR3 comprises 14 residues. The V end lost 1 base, the J end lost 12 bases, and 16 bases lay between the germline ends.

J is TRBJ2-3 and V is TRBV5-5, with 7 positions matching TRBD2. Germline lookup yields CDR1 SGHKS and CDR2 YYEKEE (reference sequence). V lost 7 bases, J lost 2 bases, and 4 bases stayed unmatched. This CDR3 contains 13 residues. CDR3 region: CASGGTNTDTQYF. The DNA of the CDR3 is TGTGCCAGCGGGGGGACTAACACAGATACGCAGTATTTT. The entire variable domain, with the rest obtained from reference TRBV5-5 and TRBJ2-3, is as follows: DAGVTQSPTHLIKTRGQQVTLRCSPISGHKSVSWYQQVLGQGPQFIFQYYEKEERGRGNFPDRFSARQFPNYSSELNVNALLLGDSALYLCASGGTNTDTQYFGPGTRLTVL.

The chain uses TRBV4-1 and TRBJ2-5, with TRBD1 as a possible D gene (5 bases). The length of the CDR3 is 15 residues. The V and J ends lost 1 base and 5 bases respectively, with 14 bases between them. Germline CDR1 MGHRA, CDR2 YSYEKL. The CDR3: CASSQVAGSLETQYF. In DNA, the CDR3 is TGCGCCAGCAGCCAAGTGGCAGGGTCCTTGGAGACCCAGTACTTC.

The V gene is TRBV28, the J gene TRBJ1-2, with unresolved D. The V end was cut by 6 bases, the J end by 2 bases, with 7 bases between. CDR1 and CDR2 (germline): MDHEN, SYDVKM. This CDR3 has 12 residues. Written as DNA, the CDR3 is TGTGCCAGCAGCGCTTCGAACTATGGCTACACCTTC. This codes for CASSASNYGYTF.

The chain carries TRBV9 and TRBJ2-7, with 9 positions matching TRBD2. V gave up 3 bases and J gave up 2 bases; unmatched junction bases: 3. Germline CDR1 is SGDLS and CDR2 is YYNGEE. CDR3 length: 14 residues. CDR3 coding DNA: TGTGCCAGCAGCGCAGTAGCGGGGGCCTACGAGCAGTACTTC. Translating gives CASSAVAGAYEQYF. The full variable domain, completed using reference TRBV9 and TRBJ2-7, is DSGVTQTPKHLITATGQRVTLRCSPRSGDLSVYWYQQSLDQGLQFLIQYYNGEERAKGNILERFSAQQFPDLHSELNLSSLELGDSALYFCASSAVAGAYEQYFGPGTRLTVT.

The genes are TRBV6-5 and TRBJ2-7; TRBD1 might be the D (5 bases). V shed 6 bases and J shed 0 bases, with 15 bases lying between them. CDR3 length: 15 residues. Germline-derived CDR1 and CDR2 are MNHEY and SVGAGI. CDR3 DNA: TGTGCCAGCAGCCCCTTTCAGGGAAACTCCTACGAGCAGTACTTC. This encodes CASSPFQGNSYEQYF.

The gene calls are TRBV7-7 and TRBJ2-3, with D hard to call. Germline CDR1 is SSHAT and CDR2 is FNYEAQ (reference sequence). V lost 3 bases and J 0 bases, leaving 13 bases between the germline ends. The CDR3 runs to 16 residues. The CDR3: CASSLGSLPSTDTQYF. The CDR3 DNA reads as TGTGCCAGCAGCTTGGGTAGCCTACCTAGCACAGATACGCAGTATTTT.

This clone has just a few counts. J is TRBJ1-5 and V is TRBV7-9, with D maybe TRBD1 (5 bases). The CDR3 contains 15 residues. Between the trimmed V and J ends, which lost 4 bases and 1 base, there was a span of 11 bases. Per germline, CDR1 SEHNR and CDR2 FQNEAQ (reference sequence). The chain's CDR3 is CASSWGRGSNQPQHF. The CDR3 DNA reads as TGTGCCAGCAGCTGGGGACGGGGCAGCAATCAGCCCCAGCATTTT.

The rearrangement links TRBV5-1 to TRBJ2-2; TRBD2 agrees at 8 bases. V lost 4 bases, J lost 2 bases, and 7 bases stayed unmatched. The germline gives CDR1 SGHRS, CDR2 YFSETQ. The CDR3 length is 16 residues. CDR3 nucleotides: TGCGCCAGCAGCCCTGTAGCGGGGATTAACACCGGGGAGCTGTTTTTT. It is translated as CASSPVAGINTGELFF.

The rearrangement links TRBV28 to TRBJ1-3; D remains unclear. This CDR3 region has 15 residues. V dropped 5 bases and J dropped 8 bases, with 19 bases sitting between them. CDR1 and CDR2 from the germline V gene are MDHEN and SYDVKM. Written as DNA, the CDR3 is TGTGCCAGCAGTCCTCAACAGCCTCCGATAGACACCATATATTTT. It translates to CASSPQQPPIDTIYF.

This chain connects TRBV6-1 to TRBJ1-1; 7 bases agree with TRBD1. V dropped 6 bases and J dropped 0; count of bases not matched to a gene: 4. Per germline, CDR1 MNHNS and CDR2 SASEGT. This CDR3 is 14 amino acids long. CDR3 nucleotides: TGTGCCAGCAGGTTGGACAGGCTGAACACTGAAGCTTTCTTT. It yields the protein CASRLDRLNTEAFF.

A note on this clone: This CDR3 is also generated by other DNA sequences in the sample. This sequence joins TRBV7-3 and TRBJ2-2; D is uncertain. CDR3 length: 15 residues. In germline, CDR1 is SGHTA, CDR2 FQGTGA. Trimming shortened V by 2 bases and J by 0 bases, and 7 bases separated the two germline ends. The CDR3 bases are TGTGCCAGCAGCTTACGCGGATCGAACACCGGGGAGCTGTTTTTT. This codes for CASSLRGSNTGELFF.

This clone has only a few counts. At the DNA level, this CDR3 is encoded by other sequences in the same sample as well. The chain couples TRBV28 to TRBJ2-3; no clear D gene. V was clipped by 6 bases and J by 1 base, with 11 bases between them. Germline V CDR1 and CDR2: MDHEN, SYDVKM. The CDR3 runs to 14 residues. The DNA for the CDR3 is TGTGCCAGCAGCCCCTTAGAGGGCACAGATACGCAGTATTTT. Translation: CASSPLEGTDTQYF.